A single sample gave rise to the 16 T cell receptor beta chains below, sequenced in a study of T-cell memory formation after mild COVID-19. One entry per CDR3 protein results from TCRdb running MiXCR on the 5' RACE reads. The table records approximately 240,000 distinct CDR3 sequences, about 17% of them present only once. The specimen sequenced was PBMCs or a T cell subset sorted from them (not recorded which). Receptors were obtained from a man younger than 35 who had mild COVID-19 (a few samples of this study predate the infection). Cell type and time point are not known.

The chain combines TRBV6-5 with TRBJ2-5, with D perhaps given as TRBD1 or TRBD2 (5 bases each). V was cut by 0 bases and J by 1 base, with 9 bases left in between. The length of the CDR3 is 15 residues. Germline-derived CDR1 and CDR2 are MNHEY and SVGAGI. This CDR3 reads CASSYSGTGQETQYF. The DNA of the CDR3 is TGTGCCAGCAGTTACTCCGGGACGGGCCAAGAGACCCAGTACTTC.

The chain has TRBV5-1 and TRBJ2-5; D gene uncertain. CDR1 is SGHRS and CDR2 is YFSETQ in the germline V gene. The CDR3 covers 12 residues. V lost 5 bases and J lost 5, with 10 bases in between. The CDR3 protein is CASSIPAETQYF. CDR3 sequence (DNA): TGCGCCAGCAGTATCCCGGCTGAGACCCAGTACTTC.

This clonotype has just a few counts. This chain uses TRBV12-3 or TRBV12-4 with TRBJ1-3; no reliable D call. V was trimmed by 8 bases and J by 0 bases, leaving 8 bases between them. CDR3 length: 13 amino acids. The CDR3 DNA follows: TGTGCCAGCGGGGTTGCCTCTGGAAACACCATATATTTT. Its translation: CASGVASGNTIYF.

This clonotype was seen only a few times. The CDR3 spells CASSFGGGVFQETQYF. In DNA, the CDR3 is TGTGCCAGCAGCTTCGGCGGGGGAGTCTTCCAAGAGACCCAGTACTTC. The chain uses TRBV7-2 and TRBJ2-5; 7 nucleotides agree with TRBD2. J was trimmed by 1 base and V by 3 bases; bases with no gene match: 8. CDR1 and CDR2 (germline): SGHTA, FQGNSA. The CDR3 is 16 residues long.

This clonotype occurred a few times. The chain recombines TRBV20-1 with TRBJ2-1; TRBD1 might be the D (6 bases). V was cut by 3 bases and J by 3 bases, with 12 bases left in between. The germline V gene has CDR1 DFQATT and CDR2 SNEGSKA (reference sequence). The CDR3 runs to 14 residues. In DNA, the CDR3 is TGCAGTGCTAGGACAGACAGGAGCTACAATGAGCAGTTCTTC. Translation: CSARTDRSYNEQFF.

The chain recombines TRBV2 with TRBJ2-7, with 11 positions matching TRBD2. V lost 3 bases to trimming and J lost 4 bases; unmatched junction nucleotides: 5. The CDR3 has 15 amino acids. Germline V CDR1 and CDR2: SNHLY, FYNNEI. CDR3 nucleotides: TGTGCCAGCAGTGAGCGAACTAGCGGGGGATACGAGCAGTACGTC. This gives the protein CASSERTSGGYEQYV.

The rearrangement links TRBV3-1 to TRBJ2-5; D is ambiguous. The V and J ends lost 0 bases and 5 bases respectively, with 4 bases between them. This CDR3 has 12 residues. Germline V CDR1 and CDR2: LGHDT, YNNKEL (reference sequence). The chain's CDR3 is CASSQDLETQYF. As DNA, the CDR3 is TGTGCCAGCAGCCAAGATCTGGAGACCCAGTACTTC.

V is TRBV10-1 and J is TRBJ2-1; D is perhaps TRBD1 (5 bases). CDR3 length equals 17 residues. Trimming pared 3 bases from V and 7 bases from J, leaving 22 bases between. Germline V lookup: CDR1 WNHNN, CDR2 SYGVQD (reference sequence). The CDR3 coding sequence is TGCGCCAGCAGTGACAGGGTAACATGGAACTCCCCTAATGAGCAGTTCTTC. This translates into CASSDRVTWNSPNEQFF.

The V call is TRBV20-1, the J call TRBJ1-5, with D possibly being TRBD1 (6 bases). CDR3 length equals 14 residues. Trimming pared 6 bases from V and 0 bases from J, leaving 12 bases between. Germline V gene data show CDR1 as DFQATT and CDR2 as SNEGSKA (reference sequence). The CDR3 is CSARGQNSNQPQHF. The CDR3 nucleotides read TGCAGTGCGCGCGGACAGAATAGCAATCAGCCCCAGCATTTT.

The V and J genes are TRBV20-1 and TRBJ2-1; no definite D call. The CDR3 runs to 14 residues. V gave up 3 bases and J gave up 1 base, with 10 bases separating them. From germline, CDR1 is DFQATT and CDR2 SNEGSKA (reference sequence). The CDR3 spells CSARYRISYNEQFF. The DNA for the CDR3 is TGCAGTGCTAGGTACCGGATTTCCTACAATGAGCAGTTCTTC.

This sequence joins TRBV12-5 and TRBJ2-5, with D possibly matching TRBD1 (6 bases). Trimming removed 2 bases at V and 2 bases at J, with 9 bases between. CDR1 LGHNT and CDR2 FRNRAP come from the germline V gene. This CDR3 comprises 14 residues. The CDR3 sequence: CASGLSRGQETQYF. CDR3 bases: TGTGCTAGTGGTTTGTCCAGGGGACAAGAGACCCAGTACTTC.

The CDR3 sequence: CASSTTGKVYGYTF. The DNA for the CDR3 is TGTGCCAGCTCGACTACCGGGAAAGTCTATGGCTACACCTTC. The chain links TRBV6-1 to TRBJ1-2, with no clear D. Germline V lookup: CDR1 MNHNS, CDR2 SASEGT. Trimming shortened V by 8 bases and J by 4 bases, and 17 bases separated the two germline ends. This CDR3 has 14 residues.

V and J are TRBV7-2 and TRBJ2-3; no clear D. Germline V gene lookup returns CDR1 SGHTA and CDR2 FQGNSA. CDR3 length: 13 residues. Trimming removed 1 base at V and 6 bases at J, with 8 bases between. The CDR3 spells CASSLDPGDTQYF. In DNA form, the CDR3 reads TGTGCCAGCAGCTTAGACCCGGGCGATACGCAGTATTTT.

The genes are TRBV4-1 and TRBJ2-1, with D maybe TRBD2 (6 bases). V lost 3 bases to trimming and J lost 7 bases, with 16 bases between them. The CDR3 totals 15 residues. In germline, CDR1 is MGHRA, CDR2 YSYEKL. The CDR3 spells CASSHPPGLTNEQFF. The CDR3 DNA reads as TGCGCCAGCAGCCACCCCCCGGGACTTACGAATGAGCAGTTCTTC.

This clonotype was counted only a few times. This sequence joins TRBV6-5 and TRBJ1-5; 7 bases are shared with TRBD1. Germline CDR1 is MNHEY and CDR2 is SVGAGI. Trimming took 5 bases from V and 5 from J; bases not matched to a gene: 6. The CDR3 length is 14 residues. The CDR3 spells CASSLTGRDQPQHF. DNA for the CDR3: TGTGCCAGCAGTCTGACAGGGAGGGATCAGCCCCAGCATTTT.

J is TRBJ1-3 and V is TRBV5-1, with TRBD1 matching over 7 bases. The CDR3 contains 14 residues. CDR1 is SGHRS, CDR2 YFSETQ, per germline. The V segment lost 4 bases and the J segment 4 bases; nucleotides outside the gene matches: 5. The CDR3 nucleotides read TGCGCCAGCAGCACGACAGGGCAAGGAAACACCATATATTTT. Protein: CASSTTGQGNTIYF.